The rows below give T cell receptor beta chains drawn from one sample of a study of T-cell memory formation after mild COVID-19. TCRdb analysed the 5' RACE reads with MiXCR anew, one entry per CDR3 protein. Of roughly 300,000 distinct CDR3 sequences listed, 15% to 20% are singletons. Sequenced input: PBMCs or a T cell subset sorted from them (not recorded which). The receptors originated from a man aged 18 to 35 who had mild COVID-19 (a few samples of this study predate the infection). Cell type and time point are not known. Each CDR3 is given with its conserved first and last residue. Fields, in order: clone size, J gene, D gene, V gene, CDR3 protein, CDR3 DNA. A D gene is named only where the DNA matches it firmly. Clone size, where shown, is once, few, many, or a class for clones that have expanded.

clone_size: few; j_call: TRBJ2-5; d_call: .; v_call: TRBV11-2; cdr3_aa: CASTDRGQETQYF; cdr3_nt: TGTGCCAGCACCGACAGAGGACAAGAGACCCAGTACTTC
clone_size: .; j_call: TRBJ2-7; d_call: TRBD1; v_call: TRBV5-6; cdr3_aa: CASSFDRGLLEQYF; cdr3_nt: TGTGCCAGCAGCTTTGACAGGGGGCTACTCGAGCAGTACTTC
clone_size: few; j_call: TRBJ1-5; d_call: .; v_call: TRBV2; cdr3_aa: CASSPPPHSNQPQHF; cdr3_nt: TGTGCCAGCTCACCCCCGCCGCATAGCAATCAGCCCCAGCATTTT
clone_size: few; j_call: TRBJ2-3; d_call: .; v_call: TRBV12-3/TRBV12-4; cdr3_aa: CASSRRGAGTDTQYF; cdr3_nt: TGTGCCAGCAGTCGCCGGGGGGCGGGCACAGATACGCAGTATTTT
clone_size: many; j_call: TRBJ2-3; d_call: .; v_call: TRBV27; cdr3_aa: CASSLPRTDTQYF; cdr3_nt: TGTGCCAGCAGTCTCCCTCGCACAGATACGCAGTATTTT
clone_size: .; j_call: TRBJ1-1; d_call: TRBD1; v_call: TRBV5-1; cdr3_aa: CASSLIGGMNTEAFF; cdr3_nt: TGCGCCAGCAGCTTGATAGGGGGCATGAACACTGAAGCTTTCTTT
clone_size: .; j_call: TRBJ2-5; d_call: .; v_call: TRBV7-2; cdr3_aa: CASSLVGAGFLETQYF; cdr3_nt: TGTGCCAGCAGCTTAGTGGGGGCGGGGTTTTTGGAGACCCAGTACTTC
clone_size: .; j_call: TRBJ1-6; d_call: .; v_call: TRBV7-3; cdr3_aa: CASSPGPGPSPLHF; cdr3_nt: TGTGCCAGCAGCCCGGGACCGGGGCCATCACCCCTCCACTTT
clone_size: many; j_call: TRBJ1-5; d_call: .; v_call: TRBV5-6; cdr3_aa: CASSTGRNQPQHF; cdr3_nt: TGTGCCAGCAGCACAGGGAGAAATCAGCCCCAGCATTTT
clone_size: .; j_call: TRBJ2-1; d_call: TRBD2; v_call: TRBV20-1; cdr3_aa: CSAPQTSGGFNEQFF; cdr3_nt: TGCAGTGCTCCCCAGACTAGCGGGGGGTTCAATGAGCAGTTCTTC